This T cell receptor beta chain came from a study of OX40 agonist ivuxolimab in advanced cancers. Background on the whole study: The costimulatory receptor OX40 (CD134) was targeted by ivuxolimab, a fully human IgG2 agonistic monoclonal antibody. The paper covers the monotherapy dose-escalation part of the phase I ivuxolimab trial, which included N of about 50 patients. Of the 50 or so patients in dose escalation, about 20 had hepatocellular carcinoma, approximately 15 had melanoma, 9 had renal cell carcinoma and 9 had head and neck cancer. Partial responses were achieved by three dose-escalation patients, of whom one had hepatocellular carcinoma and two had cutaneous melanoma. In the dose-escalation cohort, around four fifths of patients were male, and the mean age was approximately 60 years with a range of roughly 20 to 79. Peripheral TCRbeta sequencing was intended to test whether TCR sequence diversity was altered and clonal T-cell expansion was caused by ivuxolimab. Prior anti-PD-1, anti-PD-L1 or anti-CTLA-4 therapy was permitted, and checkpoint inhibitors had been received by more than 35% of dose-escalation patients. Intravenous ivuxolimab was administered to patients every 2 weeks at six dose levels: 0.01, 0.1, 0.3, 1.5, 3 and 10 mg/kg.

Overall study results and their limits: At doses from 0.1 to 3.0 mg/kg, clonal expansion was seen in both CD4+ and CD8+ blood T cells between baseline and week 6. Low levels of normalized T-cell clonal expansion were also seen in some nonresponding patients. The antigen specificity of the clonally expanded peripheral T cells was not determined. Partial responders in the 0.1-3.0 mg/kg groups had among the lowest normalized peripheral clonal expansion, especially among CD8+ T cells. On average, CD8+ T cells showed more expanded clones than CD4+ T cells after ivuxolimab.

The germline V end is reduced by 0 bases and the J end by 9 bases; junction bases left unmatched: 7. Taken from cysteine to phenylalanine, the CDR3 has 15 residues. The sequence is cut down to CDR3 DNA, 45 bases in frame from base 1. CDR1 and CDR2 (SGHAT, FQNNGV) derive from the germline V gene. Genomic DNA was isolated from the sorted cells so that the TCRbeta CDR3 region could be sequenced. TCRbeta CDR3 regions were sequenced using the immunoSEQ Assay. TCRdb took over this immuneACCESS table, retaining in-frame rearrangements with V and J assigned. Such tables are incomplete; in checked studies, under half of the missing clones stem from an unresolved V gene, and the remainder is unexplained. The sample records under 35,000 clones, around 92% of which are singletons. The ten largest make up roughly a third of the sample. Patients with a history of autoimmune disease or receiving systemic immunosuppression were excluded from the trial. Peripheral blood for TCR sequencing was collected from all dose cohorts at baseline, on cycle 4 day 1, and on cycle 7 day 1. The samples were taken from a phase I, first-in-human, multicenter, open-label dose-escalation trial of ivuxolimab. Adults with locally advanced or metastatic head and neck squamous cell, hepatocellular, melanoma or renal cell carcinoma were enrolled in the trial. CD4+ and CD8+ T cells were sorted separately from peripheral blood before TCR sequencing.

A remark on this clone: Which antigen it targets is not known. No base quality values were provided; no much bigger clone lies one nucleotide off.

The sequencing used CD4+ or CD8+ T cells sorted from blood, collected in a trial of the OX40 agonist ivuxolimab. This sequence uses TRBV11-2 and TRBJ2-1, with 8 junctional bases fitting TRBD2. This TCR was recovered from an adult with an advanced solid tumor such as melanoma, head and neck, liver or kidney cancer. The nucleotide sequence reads TGTGCCAGCAGCTTAGAAAGCGGGAGTCGGGCTGAGCAGTTCTTC. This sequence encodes CASSLESGSRAEQFF.